This T cell receptor beta chain was recovered during a study of cytotoxic CD8 clonotypes in ibrutinib-treated CLL. As for the study in general: Partial response occurred in some 25 patients and complete response in 2; at median approximately 70 months, approximately 14 remained remitted and 12 progressed. Among the samples, the mean was approximately 260,000 productive templates and tens of thousands of productive rearrangements.

The CDR3 extends over 14 amino acids. V was shortened by 10 bases and J by 2 bases, with 16 bases between the two germline ends. CDR1 and CDR2 (germline): LNHDA, SQIVND (reference sequence). Deep sequencing aimed at 1 in 200,000 to 1 in 1 million T cells' resolution. Sequencing used immunoSEQ multiplex PCR; TCRdb keeps in-frame clones, though not all of them. The data contain around 140,000 clones, approximately 83% of them singletons. On this clone itself: No antigen is known for it.

Study-level results: Baseline-level clonality went beyond age-matched healthy donors and moved in step with circulating CD8+ T-cell counts.

V and J are TRBV19 and TRBJ2-3, with D unresolved. The source was PBMCs, collected after 24 months of ibrutinib treatment. The sequence came from a human donor with chronic lymphocytic leukemia. The DNA of the CDR3 is TGTGCCACTGCCGTGGTTCAGAACACAGATACGCAGTATTTT. It encodes CATAVVQNTDTQYF. The entire variable domain, with the rest obtained from reference TRBV19 and TRBJ2-3, is as follows: DGGITQSPKYLFRKEGQNVTLSCEQNLNHDAMYWYRQDPGQGLRLIYYSQIVNDFQKGDIAEGYSVSREKKESFPLTVTSAQKNPTAFYLCATAVVQNTDTQYFGPGTRLTVL.